The present TCR beta chain was sequenced within a study of blood T cell repertoires in COVID-19. Study-level information: Material from acute and convalescent COVID-19 was sourced from the United States, Italy and Spain. From T cells, B-cell-depleted T cells, or PBMCs came the material, which was cDNA or gDNA.

Seattle patients were enrolled during active infection and followed longitudinally. As handled by the study authors: Scientists estimated how many nucleated cells there were by amplifying reference gene primers. Generated by immunoSEQ multiplex PCR, the TCRdb table keeps only in-frame clones and is missing some. The DNA was the basis for D and trimming; V, J and clone size are from that table. The table shows a few hundred thousand clones, with 70% to 90% occurring only once. The germline V and J ends were trimmed by 4 bases and 9 bases, with 16 bases remaining between them. CDR3 length: 15 residues. Germline loops: CDR1 SGHDN, CDR2 FVKESK.

The chain links TRBV14 to TRBJ1-6, with a tentative D call TRBD1 (5 bases). The specimen was peripheral blood. This clonotype originated in a man aged 45-60 years with COVID-19, enrolled during active disease. As DNA, the CDR3 is TGTGCCAGCAGCCTACCGGGACTACCAACTTCACCCCTCCACTTT. Amino acids: CASSLPGLPTSPLHF.